Following are 10 T cell receptor beta chains from one sample sequenced in a study of glioma-infiltrating T cells after dendritic cell vaccination. Produced via immunoSEQ multiplex PCR; TCRdb's table is partial and in-frame only. Of some 46,000 clones listed, 70% to 90% are singletons. This sample's time point: after dendritic cell vaccination, including at tumor progression/relapse. The sample here was blood, taken after dendritic cell vaccination. These receptors were taken from a human donor with glioblastoma.

This chain joins TRBV5-1 and TRBJ2-7, with D possibly matching TRBD1 (6 bases). The CDR3 is made up of 13 amino acids. The V gene lost 2 bases and the J gene lost 2 bases, with 8 bases spanning the gap. Looked up from germline, CDR1 is SGHRS and CDR2 is YFSETQ. The CDR3: CASSFGQTYEQYF. The DNA of the CDR3 is TGCGCCAGCAGCTTTGGACAGACCTACGAGCAGTACTTC.

The chain uses TRBV7-9 and TRBJ1-1; 7 positions match TRBD1. With V trimmed by 1 base and J by 7 bases, 21 bases remained unmatched. Germline CDR1 SEHNR, CDR2 FQNEAQ (reference sequence). The CDR3 sequence is 19 residues long. CDR3 coding DNA: TGTGCCAGCAGCTTAGAGACAGGGTTCGCCGGACAGCGAGGAAGTGAAGCTTTCTTT. As protein: CASSLETGFAGQRGSEAFF.

The chain employs TRBV7-9 and TRBJ2-1; TRBD2 aligns across 13 bases. Germline V gives CDR1 SEHNR, CDR2 FQNEAQ (reference sequence). The CDR3 is 15 amino acids. Trimming at V came to 6 bases and at J to 7 bases, leaving 6 bases not matched to a gene. In nucleotides, the CDR3 is TGTGCCAGCAGAGCTACTAGCGGGAGGGCGAATGAGCAGTTCTTC. The encoded protein is CASRATSGRANEQFF.

This clone was found once. One end of the junction varies from germline; a read error may be responsible. The chain has TRBV20-1 and TRBJ2-3; D not certain. The CDR3 consists of 10 residues. Germline V CDR1 and CDR2: DFQATT, SNEGSKA (reference sequence). The CDR3 DNA is TGCAGTGCTAGTTTAGACTCCCCGGTGTTT. Protein sequence: CSASLDSPVF.

The V call is TRBV11-2, the J call TRBJ1-1; TRBD1 agrees at 7 bases. The germline V gene has CDR1 SGHAT and CDR2 FQNNGV. This CDR3 has 16 residues. After removal of 4 bases from V and 0 bases from J, the junction contained 8 bases not matched to a gene. The CDR3 region is CASSSYRQGVNTEAFF. CDR3 in DNA: TGTGCCAGCAGCTCTTACAGACAGGGAGTGAACACTGAAGCTTTCTTT.

The V call is TRBV27, the J call TRBJ2-7; possibly TRBD2 for D (7 bases). CDR1 is MNHEY and CDR2 is SMNVEV in the germline V gene (reference sequence). V lost 8 bases and J lost 3, with 11 bases in between. The CDR3 runs to 12 residues. The CDR3 protein is CASGGGGYEQYF. CDR3 coding DNA: TGTGCCAGCGGGGGGGGCGGCTACGAGCAGTACTTC.

The chain couples TRBV14 to TRBJ2-3; the match to TRBD1 covers 9 bases. Germline V gene sequence: CDR1 SGHDN, CDR2 FVKESK. CDR3 length: 14 amino acids. V dropped 6 bases and J dropped 4; count of bases not matched to a gene: 5. This chain's CDR3 is CASRRWTGADTQYF. The CDR3 region has the DNA TGTGCCAGCAGGCGATGGACAGGGGCAGATACGCAGTATTTT.

This chain connects TRBV29-1 to TRBJ1-2; D perhaps matches TRBD1 (5 bases). CDR1 is SQVTM and CDR2 is ANQGSEA in the germline V gene. Trimming took 6 bases from V and 3 from J, leaving 14 bases between them. The CDR3 consists of 13 residues. Written as DNA, the CDR3 is TGCAGCGTAAAAAAGGGGTTCGACTATGGCTACACCTTC. This gives the protein CSVKKGFDYGYTF.

This clone was picked up one time. The chain has TRBV9 and TRBJ1-1; tentative D call: TRBD1 (5 bases). This CDR3 is built from 15 residues. Trimming cost V 0 bases and J 2 bases, with 11 bases left between them. Germline assignment: CDR1 SGDLS and CDR2 YYNGEE. CDR3 residues: CASSVEQAPNTEAFF. CDR3 sequence (DNA): TGTGCCAGCAGCGTAGAACAGGCCCCAAACACTGAAGCTTTCTTT.

The V and J genes are TRBV7-9 and TRBJ1-2, with 8 bases identical to TRBD1. V lost 6 bases and J lost 13; bases outside the gene matches: 13. This CDR3 has 13 amino acids. Looked up from germline, CDR1 is SEHNR and CDR2 is FQNEAQ (reference sequence). CDR3: CASSQGARRLSTF. Here the CDR3 DNA reads TGTGCCAGCAGTCAGGGGGCCCGAAGGCTGAGCACCTTC.